This TCR beta chain was observed in a study of tumor and adjacent non-tumor tissue in lung cancer. The wider study: Around 4.5 million productive TCRbeta reads were obtained per sample on average.

TCRbeta libraries were built with three rounds of nested PCR, modified from ARM-PCR. One entry per CDR3 protein, called by TCRdb with MiXCR from the multiplex PCR reads. The repertoire holds roughly 75,000 distinct CDR3 sequences, around 65% seen once, with about 30% in the top ten. CDR3 length: 13 residues. Per germline, CDR1 SEHNR and CDR2 FQNEAQ (reference sequence). Deletions cut 5 bases from V and 7 bases from J, with 14 bases between. Study-wide points: Tumor TCR diversity, when higher, was linked to shorter survival.

This clonotype showed up many times. Antigen specificity is unknown. No cell sorting was done before RNA was extracted from the tissue. Distant lung tissue was collected more than 3 cm away from the tumor edge. Specimen: distant non-tumor lung tissue. The clonotype was recovered from a woman in her 50s with non-small cell lung cancer. The chain recombines TRBV7-9 with TRBJ2-5; no clear D gene. The CDR3 DNA reads as TGTGCCAGCAGCCCACAAGTCAGGACGACCCAGTACTTC. As protein: CASSPQVRTTQYF.